The rows below give T cell receptor beta chains drawn from one sample of a study of blood T cell repertoires in COVID-19. The data were produced by immunoSEQ multiplex PCR, yet TCRdb's version contains in-frame clones alone and is incomplete. The table records hundreds of thousands of clones, roughly nine tenths of them present only once. Sequencing was carried out using peripheral blood. The receptors derive from a woman between 25 and 40 years old with COVID-19, enrolled during active disease. Each CDR3 is given with its conserved first and last residue. The D gene is left open where the match is weak. Size values are once, few and many counts, or a class for expanded clones, and some rows have none.

>TRBJ2-1|TRBD2|-|TRBV3-1/TRBV3-2
TGTGCCAGCAGCCCGACCCTAGCGGGGTCTTACAATGAGCAGTTCTTC
CASSPTLAGSYNEQFF
>TRBJ1-1|-|-|TRBV3-1/TRBV3-2
TGTGCCAGCAGCCAAGTCGGGGGGAACACTGAAGCTTTCTTT
CASSQVGGNTEAFF
>TRBJ2-7|-|-|TRBV19
TGTGCCAGTAGTCCGGACAGCTACGAGCAGTACTTC
CASSPDSYEQYF
>TRBJ2-7|TRBD1|once|TRBV5-4
TGTGCCAGCAGCTTAAGACAGGGGGCTCGAGGATGGAGCTCCTACGAGCAGTACTTC
CASSLRQGARGWSSYEQYF
>TRBJ2-2|TRBD1|few|TRBV2
TGTGCCAGCAGTGAGGGACAGGCCAACACCGGGGAGCTGTTTTTT
CASSEGQANTGELFF
>TRBJ1-3|-|-|TRBV11-2
TGTGCCAGCAGCTTAGGGGCAGGGGTCGGAAACACCATATATTTT
CASSLGAGVGNTIYF
>TRBJ1-5|TRBD1|few|TRBV7-9
TGTGCCAGCAGCCGGACAGGGGGCAGACAGCCCCAGCATTTT
CASSRTGGRQPQHF
>TRBJ1-2|-|-|TRBV4-2
TGTGCCAGCAGCCAGGGAACAGGTAACTATGGCTACACCTTC
CASSQGTGNYGYTF
>TRBJ2-1|-|-|TRBV2
TGTGCCAGCAACGCGGGGTCCTCCTACAATGAGCAGTTCTTC
CASNAGSSYNEQFF
>TRBJ2-3|-|-|TRBV9
TGTGCCAGCAGCGCATCGGGCACAGATACGCAGTATTTT
CASSASGTDTQYF
>TRBJ2-3|TRBD2|-|TRBV10-3
TGTGCCATCATGGGGACTAGCGGGAGTAGCACAGATACGCAGTATTTT
CAIMGTSGSSTDTQYF
>TRBJ1-1|TRBD1|-|TRBV12-3/TRBV12-4
TGTGCCAGCAGTTTAGAGGGACAGGAAGCTTTCTTT
CASSLEGQEAFF
>TRBJ2-3|-|few|TRBV7-2
TGTGCCAGCAGCTCCCAGGGGCGTGGGGGAGATACGCAGTATTTT
CASSSQGRGGDTQYF
>TRBJ1-1|-|-|TRBV12-3/TRBV12-4
TGTGCCAGCAGGACGGTCGGGGGCACTGAAGCTTTCTTT
CASRTVGGTEAFF
>TRBJ2-6|-|-|TRBV28
TGTGCTACTGCGGGCCTGAGCTCTGGGGCCAACGTCCTGACTTTC
CATAGLSSGANVLTF
>TRBJ2-2|TRBD1|-|TRBV6-5
TGTGCCAGTCGCCGGGACAGACTAAACACCGGGGAGCTGTTTTTT
CASRRDRLNTGELFF
>TRBJ1-2|TRBD1|-|TRBV2
TGTGCCAGCAGTGAAGGACAGGGGGCTTATGGCTACACCTTC
CASSEGQGAYGYTF
>TRBJ1-2|-|-|TRBV7-9
TGTGCCAGCAGTCGACAGGATGTCTATGGCTACACCTTC
CASSRQDVYGYTF
>TRBJ2-1|-|-|TRBV29-1
TGCAGCGTTGATTATTCTCGTGAGCAGTTCTTC
CSVDYSREQFF
>TRBJ1-1|-|once|TRBV7-9
TGTGCCAGCAGCTCTCCTGAGGAAGGGAACACTGAAGCTTTCTTT
CASSSPEEGNTEAFF
>TRBJ1-6|TRBD1|-|TRBV7-9
TGTGCCAGCAGCTTGGACAGGGGGGATTCCCTCCACTTT
CASSLDRGDSLHF
>TRBJ2-1|-|-|TRBV7-8
TGTGCCAGCAGCTTAGTAGGTATCGCGCGCCCTACAGTTGAGCAGTTCTTC
CASSLVGIARPTVEQFF
>TRBJ1-2|TRBD1|-|TRBV3-1/TRBV3-2
TGTGCCAGCAGCCCCACAGGGGACTATGGCTACACCTTC
CASSPTGDYGYTF
>TRBJ2-5|TRBD1|-|TRBV4-3
TGCGCCAGCAGCCAAATGCCCTGGACAGGGCAAGAGACCCAGTACTTC
CASSQMPWTGQETQYF
>TRBJ1-4|TRBD1|-|TRBV7-9
TGTGCCAGCGGGGGACAGGGGGTTAACGAAAAACTGTTTTTT
CASGGQGVNEKLFF
>TRBJ1-2|TRBD1|-|TRBV28
TGTGCCAGCAGTTTCCCGGGACAGGGGAGGCATGGCTACACCTTC
CASSFPGQGRHGYTF
>TRBJ2-1|-|-|TRBV2
TGTGCCAGCAGTGAATTCGGAGGGGGCAGCTACAATGAGCAGTTCTTC
CASSEFGGGSYNEQFF
>TRBJ2-3|-|-|TRBV7-9
TGTGCCAGCAGCCCTCGGACCGGGGGCACAGATACGCAGTATTTT
CASSPRTGGTDTQYF
>TRBJ2-5|TRBD1|-|TRBV7-6
TGTGCCAGCAGCTTAATGGCAGGGGGCGAGGAGACCCAGTACTTC
CASSLMAGGEETQYF
>TRBJ2-1|-|-|TRBV24-1
TGTGCCACCAGTGATTTGCACAGGGTGGATGAGCAGTTCTTC
CATSDLHRVDEQFF
>TRBJ1-3|TRBD1|once|TRBV4-3
TGCGCCAGCAGCCGGGGGACAGGGAGGGGTGGAAACACCATATATTTT
CASSRGTGRGGNTIYF
>TRBJ2-3|-|-|TRBV10-3
TGTGCCATCGGGAGCGGGGATACGCAGTATTTT
CAIGSGDTQYF
>TRBJ2-6|-|many|TRBV3-1/TRBV3-2
TGTGCCAGCAGCCCCCAAGGGAGCTCCTCTGGGGCCAACGTCCTGACTTTC
CASSPQGSSSGANVLTF
>TRBJ2-3|-|-|TRBV18
TGTGCCAGCTCACCTTCCGTCGGGACAGATACGCAGTATTTT
CASSPSVGTDTQYF
>TRBJ1-1|TRBD1|-|TRBV11-2
TGTGCCAGCAGCTCAGGGGGCTTCGGCACTGAAGCTTTCTTT
CASSSGGFGTEAFF
>TRBJ2-7|TRBD2|-|TRBV14
TGTGCCAGCAGCTCCGTGTCTAGCGGGGATCAGTACTTC
CASSSVSSGDQYF
>TRBJ1-2|TRBD1|-|TRBV30
TGTGCCGGATACAGGGGGCTTGACTATGGCTACACCTTC
CAGYRGLDYGYTF
>TRBJ2-2|-|-|TRBV30
TGTGCCTGGAGTGTTGGGAGCGCGGGCACCGGGGAGCTGTTTTTT
CAWSVGSAGTGELFF
>TRBJ2-5|TRBD2|-|TRBV7-2
TGTGCCAGCAGCCTTGGGGCGGGGGGGTCAGAGACCCAGTACTTC
CASSLGAGGSETQYF
>TRBJ1-5|TRBD1|once|TRBV6-5
TGTGCCAGCAGTTACGCGGGGACAGGGAGCAATCAGCCCCAGCATTTT
CASSYAGTGSNQPQHF
>TRBJ2-6|-|-|TRBV18
TGTGCCAGCTCACCAGGGAGTTCGGGAATCTCTGGGGCCAACGTCCTGACTTTC
CASSPGSSGISGANVLTF
>TRBJ2-7|-|-|TRBV7-2
TGTGCCAGCAGCTCCCAGGGTTGGCAGTACTTC
CASSSQGWQYF
>TRBJ1-2|TRBD1|-|TRBV4-1
TGCGCCAGCAGCCAAGACCCAGGGGGCTATGGCTACACCTTC
CASSQDPGGYGYTF
>TRBJ1-6|-|few|TRBV3-1/TRBV3-2
TGTGCCAGCAGTGTCACAGGGAGCTCCTATAATTCACCCCTCCACTTT
CASSVTGSSYNSPLHF
>TRBJ1-2|TRBD1|-|TRBV19
TGTGCCAGTAGTGTCGGGACAGAGACCTTCGGCTACACCTTC
CASSVGTETFGYTF
>TRBJ1-4|TRBD1|-|TRBV7-9
TGTGCCAGCAGCGGCCCAGGGACAGCAACTAATGAAAAACTGTTTTTT
CASSGPGTATNEKLFF
>TRBJ2-2|-|-|TRBV11-3
TGTGCCAGCAGTACGAGGACACCAACCGGGGAGCTGTTTTTT
CASSTRTPTGELFF
>TRBJ2-2|TRBD1|-|TRBV24-1
TGTGCCACCAGTGATTCTCCCGGGACAGGGATCACCGGGGAGCTGTTTTTT
CATSDSPGTGITGELFF
>TRBJ2-1|-|-|TRBV6-2/TRBV6-3
TGTGCCAGCAGTGAGACAGATTACTACAATGAGCAGTTCTTC
CASSETDYYNEQFF
>TRBJ1-1|TRBD1|-|TRBV5-6
TGTGCCAGCAGCTTGACCGGGACAGGGGGCTACACTGAAGCTTTCTTT
CASSLTGTGGYTEAFF
>TRBJ2-3|TRBD1|-|TRBV5-1
TGCGCCAGCAGCCGGGACAGGGGTAGGACAGATACGCAGTATTTT
CASSRDRGRTDTQYF
>TRBJ2-6|TRBD2|-|TRBV7-2
TGTGCCAGCAGCTTGGGACTAGCGGGGGGTTCTGGGGCCAACGTCCTGACTTTC
CASSLGLAGGSGANVLTF
>TRBJ2-2|-|-|TRBV10-3
TGTGCCATCAGTGACCAGAACACCGGGGAGCTGTTTTTT
CAISDQNTGELFF